These T cell receptor beta chains were read from a single sample in a study of T cells in tuberculosis. Clones were sequenced by immunoSEQ multiplex PCR, and TCRdb holds only the in-frame ones, with some missing. The table lists tens of thousands of clones, 90% to 95% of them singletons. The material sequenced was PBMCs. These receptors all come from a donor aged 5-35 years with latent tuberculosis or without tuberculosis infection. Some clones in this sample may be carry-over from other donors' samples. CDR3s include the opening cysteine and the closing phenylalanine or tryptophan. D genes are given only for firm matches. Size is omitted from some rows. Given values are once, few, many or a class for expanded clones.

.	TRBJ1-1	TRBV29-1	.	CSAQGSNEAFF	TGCAGCGCACAGGGTTCGAATGAAGCTTTCTTT
.	TRBJ2-7	TRBV10-1	TRBD1	CASSGQGSDEQYF	TGCGCCAGCAGCGGACAGGGGAGCGACGAGCAGTACTTC
.	TRBJ1-2	TRBV28	.	CASSLPGFNYGYTF	TGTGCCAGCAGTTTACCAGGTTTTAACTATGGCTACACCTTC
.	TRBJ2-1	TRBV7-3	.	CASSPTRLDNNEQFF	TGTGCCAGCAGCCCAACTAGATTAGATAACAATGAGCAGTTCTTC
.	TRBJ1-5	TRBV11-1	.	CASSLGARQPQHF	TGTGCCAGCAGCTTGGGGGCCAGGCAGCCCCAGCATTTT
.	TRBJ2-2	TRBV25-1	TRBD1	CASSANRGPNTGELFF	TGTGCCAGCAGTGCAAACAGGGGGCCAAACACCGGGGAGCTGTTTTTT
.	TRBJ1-4	TRBV18	.	CASSMRSTNEKLFF	TGTGCCAGCTCAATGCGGTCAACTAATGAAAAACTGTTTTTT
.	TRBJ1-1	TRBV4-1	.	CASSQLFRGGTEAFF	TGCGCCAGCAGCCAATTATTCAGGGGTGGCACTGAAGCTTTCTTT
.	TRBJ1-4	TRBV11-2	.	CASSSAGVNEKLFF	TGTGCCAGCAGCTCAGCAGGGGTTAATGAAAAACTGTTTTTT
once	TRBJ1-5	TRBV4-3	.	CASSQGVTGYSNQPQHF	TGCGCCAGCAGCCAAGGGGTGACGGGGTATAGCAATCAGCCCCAGCATTTT
once	TRBJ2-3	TRBV5-4	TRBD2	CASSYTLAGGVDTQYF	TGTGCCAGCAGCTACACACTAGCGGGGGGCGTAGATACGCAGTATTTT
.	TRBJ1-5	TRBV6-6	TRBD1	CASSYPGQGSQPQHF	TGTGCCAGCAGTTACCCCGGACAGGGGAGTCAGCCCCAGCATTTT
.	TRBJ1-3	TRBV7-2	.	CASRKDFSGNTIYF	TGTGCCAGCAGGAAGGACTTCTCTGGAAACACCATATATTTT
.	TRBJ1-2	TRBV5-1	.	CASKGDPTNYGYTF	TGCGCCAGCAAGGGGGACCCGACTAACTATGGCTACACCTTC
.	TRBJ2-7	TRBV7-6	TRBD1	CASSSSPGTGSYEQYF	TGTGCCAGCAGCTCCAGCCCCGGGACAGGCTCCTACGAGCAGTACTTC
few	TRBJ2-7	TRBV13	TRBD2	CASSLVGGGAHEQYF	TGTGCCAGCAGCTTAGTCGGCGGGGGGGCCCACGAGCAGTACTTC
.	TRBJ1-6	TRBV7-8	.	CASRRESYNSPLHF	TGTGCCAGCAGGAGGGAGTCCTATAATTCACCCCTCCACTTT
.	TRBJ2-1	TRBV5-1	TRBD1	CASSSYWTGGNNEQFF	TGCGCCAGCAGCTCGTACTGGACAGGGGGAAACAATGAGCAGTTCTTC
.	TRBJ1-2	TRBV18	.	CASSLTPGGFLPNYGYTF	TGTGCCAGCTCTCTAACCCCAGGAGGTTTCCTACCTAACTATGGCTACACCTTC
.	TRBJ2-6	TRBV18	.	CASSPRLTSSGANVLTF	TGTGCCAGCTCACCACGCTTAACTAGCTCTGGGGCCAACGTCCTGACTTTC
.	TRBJ1-1	TRBV7-8	TRBD1	CASSLETGVAIGAFF	TGTGCCAGCAGCTTAGAGACAGGGGTCGCAATTGGGGCTTTCTTT
.	TRBJ2-3	TRBV28	.	CASSWTSGTDTQYF	TGTGCCAGCAGTTGGACTTCCGGGACAGATACGCAGTATTTT
.	TRBJ1-2	TRBV4-1	TRBD1	CASSQGSGTGTNYGYTF	TGCGCCAGCAGCCAAGGTTCAGGGACAGGGACTAACTATGGCTACACCTTC
.	TRBJ1-2	TRBV7-2	.	CASSPPNYGYTF	TGTGCCAGCAGCCCTCCCAACTATGGCTACACCTTC
.	TRBJ2-7	TRBV28	TRBD1	CASSLRQGRYEQYF	TGTGCCAGCAGTTTAAGACAGGGTCGCTACGAGCAGTACTTC
.	TRBJ2-7	TRBV29-1	.	CSVSTSMSYEQYF	TGCAGCGTTTCGACTTCGATGAGCTACGAGCAGTACTTC
.	TRBJ1-6	TRBV10-3	.	CAISDRYLYGQFYNSPLHF	TGTGCCATCAGTGACCGATATCTCTACGGACAGTTCTATAATTCACCCCTCCACTTT
.	TRBJ2-3	TRBV6-4	TRBD2	CASSEPGLAERTDTQYF	TGTGCCAGCAGTGAACCCGGACTAGCGGAACGCACAGATACGCAGTATTTT
.	TRBJ1-3	TRBV30	.	CAWAGANTIYF	TGTGCCTGGGCGGGGGCGAACACCATATATTTT
.	TRBJ1-5	TRBV30	TRBD1	CAWGTGGSQPQHF	TGTGCCTGGGGGACAGGGGGCAGTCAGCCCCAGCATTTT
.	TRBJ1-2	TRBV6-6	TRBD1	CASRRTGLNGYTF	TGTGCCAGCAGGCGGACAGGGCTAAATGGCTACACCTTC
.	TRBJ1-2	TRBV7-2	.	CASSPRGSTDGYTF	TGTGCCAGCAGCCCCAGGGGCTCTACTGATGGCTACACCTTC
.	TRBJ2-1	TRBV7-2	TRBD2	CASSPGLAGGLYNEQFF	TGTGCCAGCAGCCCCGGACTAGCGGGGGGCCTCTACAATGAGCAGTTCTTC
.	TRBJ2-3	TRBV4-3	.	CASSQAGGQVTDTQYF	TGCGCCAGCAGCCAAGCGGGGGGACAGGTCACAGATACGCAGTATTTT
.	TRBJ1-6	TRBV5-8	TRBD1	CASSLPGQSLF	TGTGCCAGCAGCTTGCCGGGACAGAGTCTCTTT
.	TRBJ2-1	TRBV6-6	TRBD2	CASSYRLAGVDNEQFF	TGTGCCAGCAGTTATAGACTAGCGGGGGTTGACAATGAGCAGTTCTTC
.	TRBJ1-6	TRBV6-5	TRBD1	CASSWGQNSPLHF	TGTGCCAGCAGTTGGGGACAGAATTCACCCCTCCACTTT
.	TRBJ1-1	TRBV9	TRBD1	CASSGSGGLRTEAFF	TGTGCCAGCAGCGGGTCAGGGGGCCTGAGGACTGAAGCTTTCTTT
.	TRBJ2-7	TRBV13	TRBD1	CASSLTGEIKQYF	TGTGCCAGCAGCTTGACAGGGGAAATAAAGCAGTACTTC
once	TRBJ1-3	TRBV5-6	.	CASSLEWTAGNTIYF	TGTGCCAGCAGCTTGGAGTGGACAGCGGGAAACACCATATATTTT
.	TRBJ1-2	TRBV4-1	.	CASSQASGLRYGYTF	TGCGCCAGCAGCCAAGCGTCAGGGCTCCGCTATGGCTACACCTTC
once	TRBJ2-3	TRBV14	TRBD2	CASSQDLISGGKKYF	TGTGCCAGCAGCCAAGATCTGATTAGCGGGGGAAAGAAGTATTTT
.	TRBJ1-2	TRBV30	.	CAWSSRAREDYGYTF	TGTGCCTGGAGTAGCAGGGCCCGGGAGGACTATGGCTACACCTTC
.	TRBJ2-5	TRBV29-1	.	CSVGADQETQYF	TGCAGCGTTGGAGCGGACCAAGAGACCCAGTACTTC
.	TRBJ1-1	TRBV10-1	.	CASSPGTDAFF	TGCGCCAGCAGTCCAGGGACTGATGCTTTCTTT
.	TRBJ1-1	TRBV4-3	.	CASSQRGSGAFF	TGCGCCAGCAGCCAACGGGGTTCGGGGGCTTTCTTT
.	TRBJ2-3	TRBV7-9	TRBD1	CASSPQQGRAASTDTQYF	TGTGCCAGCAGCCCGCAACAGGGGCGAGCCGCTAGCACAGATACGCAGTATTTT
.	TRBJ1-3	TRBV4-3	TRBD1	CASSQGQADSGNTIYF	TGCGCCAGCAGCCAGGGACAGGCCGACTCTGGAAACACCATATATTTT
.	TRBJ1-6	TRBV19	TRBD1	CASSLMTGVGSPLHF	TGTGCCAGTAGTCTCATGACAGGGGTCGGTTCACCCCTCCACTTT
.	TRBJ2-3	TRBV5-4	.	CASSLALGPGDTQYF	TGTGCCAGCAGCTTGGCCCTGGGGCCTGGAGATACGCAGTATTTT
.	TRBJ2-1	TRBV11-1	.	CASSLSDSGWNEQFF	TGTGCCAGCAGCTTAAGCGATTCAGGGTGGAATGAGCAGTTCTTC
.	TRBJ1-2	TRBV7-6	.	CASSVQGREYGYTF	TGTGCCAGCAGCGTACAGGGCAGGGAGTATGGCTACACCTTC
.	TRBJ1-1	TRBV4-3	.	CASSQGYGGEAFF	TGCGCCAGCAGCCAAGGCTACGGGGGAGAAGCTTTCTTT
.	TRBJ2-3	TRBV4-3	TRBD2	CASSQDGRWRGGRDTQYF	TGCGCCAGCAGCCAAGATGGGAGGTGGCGGGGGGGCCGGGATACGCAGTATTTT